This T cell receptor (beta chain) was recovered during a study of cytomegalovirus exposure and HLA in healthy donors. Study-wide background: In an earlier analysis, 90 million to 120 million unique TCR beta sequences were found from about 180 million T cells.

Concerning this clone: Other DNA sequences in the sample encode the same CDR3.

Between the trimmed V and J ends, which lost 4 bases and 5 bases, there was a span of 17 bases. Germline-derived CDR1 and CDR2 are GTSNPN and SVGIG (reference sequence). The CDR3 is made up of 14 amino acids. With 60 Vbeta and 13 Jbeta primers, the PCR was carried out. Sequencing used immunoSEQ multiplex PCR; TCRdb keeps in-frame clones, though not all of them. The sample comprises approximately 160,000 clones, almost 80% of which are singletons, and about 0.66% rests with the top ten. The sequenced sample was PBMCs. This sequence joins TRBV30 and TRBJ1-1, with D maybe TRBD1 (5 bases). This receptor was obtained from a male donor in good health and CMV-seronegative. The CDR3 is CAWTRGGSGTEAFF. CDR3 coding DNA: TGTGCCTGGACTCGGGGGGGATCAGGTACTGAAGCTTTCTTT. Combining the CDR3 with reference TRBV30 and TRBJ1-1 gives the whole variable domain SQTIHQWPATLVQPVGSPLSLECTVEGTSNPNLYWYRQAAGRGLQLLFYSVGIGQISSEVPQNLSASRPQDRQFILSSKKLLLSDSGFYLCAWTRGGSGTEAFFGQGTRLTVV.